This T cell receptor (beta chain) comes out of a study of blood T cell repertoires in COVID-19. Looking at the study overall: Whether acute or convalescent, the COVID-19 samples came from the United States, Italy and Spain. T cells, B-cell-depleted T cells, or PBMCs provided the cDNA or gDNA that served as material.

Original methodology: It was from reference gene primer amplification that nucleated cell counts were estimated. TCRdb's copy holds only in-frame clones and misses some; the assay was immunoSEQ multiplex PCR. V and J calls and clone size are those listed in that table; D and trimming were worked out from the DNA. Here the sample spans 50,000 or so clones, about 82% being singletons. The TCR originated in a woman older than 75 with acute or convalescent COVID-19. The sample was peripheral blood.

The CDR3 reads CASSLSASGSYEQYV. CDR3 DNA sequence: TGTGCCAGCAGTTTATCGGCTAGCGGGAGTTACGAGCAGTACGTC. The chain uses TRBV27 and TRBJ2-7, with 10 bases that match TRBD2. This CDR3 is 15 amino acids long. Germline CDR1 and CDR2: MNHEY and SMNVEV (reference sequence). V was clipped by 0 bases and J by 4 bases; unmatched bases: 3.